These T cell receptor beta chains were read from a single sample in a study of cytomegalovirus exposure and HLA in healthy donors. Data came from immunoSEQ multiplex PCR; TCRdb stores just in-frame clones and leaves some out. The sample carries around 120,000 clones, more than 65% recorded once. Sequences were obtained from PBMCs. These receptor sequences come from a man aged 45-60 years in good health and CMV-seronegative. CDR3s include the opening cysteine and the closing phenylalanine or tryptophan. Each record gives: clone size, J gene, D gene, V gene, CDR3 length, CDR3 protein, CDR3 DNA. D genes are given only for firm matches. Not every row has a clone size; where given, it reads once, few, many or a size class.

>once|TRBJ2-7|TRBD1|TRBV30|17
CAWSGEPGQGAHHPVRF
TGTGCCTGGAGTGGAGAACCGGGACAGGGGGCGCATCACCCAGTCCGGTTC
>.|TRBJ1-2|.|TRBV10-1|14
CASSDPVPPDGYTF
TGCGCCAGCAGTGACCCGGTCCCACCGGATGGCTACACCTTC
>.|TRBJ2-1|.|TRBV5-4|16
CASSLQGVVSYNEQFF
TGTGCCAGCAGCTTACAGGGAGTAGTTTCCTACAATGAGCAGTTCTTC
>.|TRBJ2-7|.|TRBV19|14
CASSIGSGSYEQYF
TGTGCCAGTAGTATAGGGTCTGGGAGCTACGAGCAGTACTTC
>.|TRBJ2-7|TRBD2|TRBV27|16
CASSSLGLAGDYEQYF
TGTGCCAGCAGTAGTTTGGGGCTAGCGGGGGACTACGAGCAGTACTTC
>.|TRBJ2-6|.|TRBV9|18
CASSALTGEGSGANVLTF
TGTGCCAGCAGCGCTTTGACAGGGGAGGGCTCTGGGGCCAACGTCCTGACTTTC
>.|TRBJ2-1|.|TRBV5-1|15
CASSFGAGATNEQFF
TGCGCCAGCAGCTTCGGGGCGGGGGCGACGAATGAGCAGTTCTTC
>once|TRBJ1-5|.|TRBV30|16
CAWSGGYFSLNQPQHF
TGTGCCTGGAGTGGAGGGTATTTTTCCCTAAATCAGCCCCAGCATTTT
>.|TRBJ2-5|.|TRBV18|15
CASSPGGSGQETQYF
TGTGCCAGCTCACCAGGGGGGTCCGGCCAAGAGACCCAGTACTTC
>.|TRBJ2-4|TRBD1|TRBV2|15
CASSEKGAGKNIQYF
TGTGCCAGCAGTGAAAAGGGGGCAGGAAAAAACATTCAGTACTTC
>few|TRBJ2-1|.|TRBV30|13
CAWSQGGPNEQFF
TGTGCCTGGAGTCAAGGCGGCCCCAATGAGCAGTTCTTC